The rows below give T cell receptor beta chains drawn from one sample of a study of T cells expressing NK-cell markers. Reanalyzing the 5' RACE reads, TCRdb keeps one entry per CDR3 protein, without DNA. The sample data list 400,000 to 550,000 distinct CDR3 sequences. The sample consisted of blood T cells: a sorted CD56 or NKG2C T cell subset, CD4+ or CD8+ T cells, or bulk PBMC T cells (not recorded which). These receptors were collected from a woman aged 18 to 75 in good health. Each CDR3 is given with its conserved first and last residue.

>TRBJ2-7|TRBV7-6
CASSLGAGLYEQYF
>TRBJ2-1|TRBV4-2
CASSQAGVSNEQFF
>TRBJ2-3|TRBV24-1
CATSATGQGDTQYF
>TRBJ2-6|TRBV20-1
CSARTKRANVLTF
>TRBJ1-2|TRBV2
CASSARGFGYTF
>TRBJ2-1|TRBV6-5
CASSYSIAGGRYEQFF
>TRBJ1-4|TRBV12-3/TRBV12-4
CASSGTGLNEKLFF
>TRBJ2-4|TRBV20-1
CSASPTSRILDIQYF
>TRBJ2-1|TRBV7-9
CASSLGLDEQFF
>TRBJ2-1|TRBV14
CASSPLRANEQFF
>TRBJ2-5|TRBV6-5
CASSYNEELLQETQYF
>TRBJ2-2|TRBV4-3
CASSQDAVLAGAGELFF
>TRBJ2-3|TRBV27
CASSLSSGGNTQYF
>TRBJ2-5|TRBV7-9
CASSATSSQETQYF
>TRBJ1-4|TRBV29-1
CSVARTVNEKLFF
>TRBJ1-6|TRBV6-1
CASSRAGALNSPLHF
>TRBJ2-1|TRBV15
CATSRDSSGNEQFF
>TRBJ2-2|TRBV29-1
CSVVWQETANTGELFF
>TRBJ2-1|TRBV9
CASSVGDFAYNEQFF
>TRBJ2-5|TRBV5-1
CASSFRKETQYF
>TRBJ1-2|TRBV27
CASREQGGYGYTF
>TRBJ2-3|TRBV30
CAWSTGIGSTDTQYF
>TRBJ1-1|TRBV7-3
CASSLRATGGMNTEAFF
>TRBJ1-4|TRBV12-3/TRBV12-4
CASSPWGEKLFF
>TRBJ2-7|TRBV5-1
CASSSSGSSPYEQYF
>TRBJ1-2|TRBV10-2
CASSGRLAANYGYTF
>TRBJ2-3|TRBV18
CASSPEIVGDTQYF
>TRBJ2-1|TRBV6-2/TRBV6-3
CASSYVLAGGEQFF
>TRBJ1-1|TRBV20-1
CSAAPGDVNTEAFF
>TRBJ2-5|TRBV2
CASRRTGGKETQYF
>TRBJ2-1|TRBV11-1
CASRMLTGTSGEGYNEQFF
>TRBJ2-2|TRBV7-2
CASSLKGSANTGELFF
>TRBJ2-6|TRBV20-1
CSARGEAGANVLTF
>TRBJ2-3|TRBV5-1
CASSSAGPSSTDTQYF
>TRBJ2-3|TRBV20-1
CSALPPGATDTQYF
>TRBJ2-2|TRBV2
CASSDGFGELFF
>TRBJ1-1|TRBV6-5
CASSYSTGVEAFF
>TRBJ2-1|TRBV9
CASSAIRDRGYNEQFF
>TRBJ2-1|TRBV28
CASSFSPDSSDDEQFF
>TRBJ2-1|TRBV2
CASSATGGQFF
>TRBJ2-1|TRBV19
CASSAKTGAEQFF
>TRBJ2-3|TRBV10-3
CAIMGGTLDTQYF
>TRBJ1-3|TRBV3-1
CASTIGRGGGNTIYF
>TRBJ2-2|TRBV5-1
CASSLLGPGELFF
>TRBJ2-1|TRBV12-3/TRBV12-4
CASSPLADEQFF
>TRBJ1-5|TRBV20-1
CSAVRSVSNQPQHF
>TRBJ1-1|TRBV7-3
CASSLMGGAGTEAFF
>TRBJ2-1|TRBV21-1
CASSPGTSGRTGPGDEQFF
>TRBJ2-1|TRBV29-1
CSVELAGGRSYNEQFF
>TRBJ2-1|TRBV14
CASSLPLGAPYNEQFF
>TRBJ2-3|TRBV7-2
CASSQSVGFLTDTQYF
>TRBJ2-1|TRBV29-1
CSVNPGLGTNEQFF
>TRBJ2-3|TRBV10-3
CAISESGGGVTDTQYF
>TRBJ1-1|TRBV20-1
CSASYVWALNTEAFF
>TRBJ2-7|TRBV10-3
CATAGTGTERSSSYEQYF